The 22 T cell receptor beta chains listed next were all sequenced from one sample in a study of T cells in Graves' hyperthyroidism and ophthalmopathy (dated by TCRdb to the late 2010s). Preparation of the library involved multiplex PCR. The sequencer was an Illumina HiSeq 2000. Amplification of TCR beta CDR3 regions was carried out from RNA transcripts. The first round of RT-PCR for the TCR CDR3 was performed with the HTBI primer set and the Qiagen OneStep RT-PCR kit. TCRdb itself trimmed the public reads at Q25 with fastp, ran MiXCR and retained productive beta chains. Rows merge per CDR3 protein into single entries with the most common DNA and genes. In this sample the table shows hundreds of thousands of distinct CDR3 sequences, around 15% of which occur a single time. The ten most abundant clones make up 9.5% to 13% of the sample. The sample comprised blood. Every receptor here comes from a young woman with Graves' hyperthyroidism.

This clonotype was seen repeatedly, ten times or more. The chain combines TRBV9 with TRBJ2-7; 7 nucleotides line up with TRBD1. Germline trimming cut 4 bases from V and 0 bases from J; bases unmatched to any gene: 10. CDR1 and CDR2 (germline): SGDLS, YYNGEE. This CDR3 has 16 residues. CDR3 residues: CASSPGWDSSSYEQYF. CDR3 coding DNA: TGTGCCAGCAGCCCCGGGTGGGACAGTAGCTCCTACGAGCAGTACTTC.

This clonotype has more than one count but fewer than ten. The CDR3 nucleotides read TGTGCCAGCAGCCAAGGCCCGCGATCGGGAAGCTCTGGAAACACCATATATTTT. Protein product: CASSQGPRSGSSGNTIYF. The V and J genes are TRBV3-1 and TRBJ1-3; D gene uncertain. The CDR3 is made up of 18 amino acids. The germline V gene has CDR1 LGHDT and CDR2 YNNKEL (reference sequence). Trimming removed 1 base from V and 0 bases from J, with 16 bases in between.

This clonotype was counted ten times or more. The V gene is TRBV20-1, the J gene TRBJ2-3; no firm D call. CDR3 length: 13 amino acids. In germline, CDR1 is DFQATT, CDR2 SNEGSKA (reference sequence). V was shortened by 8 bases and J by 0 bases, with 12 bases between the two germline ends. Written as DNA, the CDR3 is TGCAGTTACAAGCCAGGCAGCACAGATACGCAGTATTTT. Translation gives CSYKPGSTDTQYF.

The V gene is TRBV20-1, the J gene TRBJ1-4; D unresolved. Germline V gives CDR1 DFQATT, CDR2 SNEGSKA (reference sequence). This CDR3 spans 13 amino acids. Trimming removed 5 bases at V and 2 bases at J, with 9 bases between. The CDR3 DNA reads TGCAGTGCTTCAGGTTTCACTAATGAAAAACTGTTTTTT. Translated, it gives CSASGFTNEKLFF.

This rearrangement joins TRBV10-3 to TRBJ2-5; possible D gene TRBD1, 6 bases. There are 13 residues in the CDR3. CDR1 is ENHRY and CDR2 is SYGVKD in the germline V gene. V shed 9 bases and J shed 5 bases, with 16 bases lying between them. The CDR3 reads CAMGEQGTETQYF. CDR3 bases: TGTGCCATGGGCGAACAGGGTACGGAGACCCAGTACTTC.

There are many counts of this clonotype. The V and J genes are TRBV28 and TRBJ2-3; 10 bases align to TRBD1. The V gene's germline CDR1 is MDHEN and CDR2 SYDVKM. The CDR3 is 15 residues long. With 5 bases clipped from V and 6 bases from J, the junction kept 8 bases outside the gene matches. CDR3 DNA sequence: TGTGCCAGCAGTCGACCGGGACAGGGGTTGGATACGCAGTATTTT. As protein: CASSRPGQGLDTQYF.

The rearrangement uses TRBV12-3 or TRBV12-4 and TRBJ2-4, with D tentatively TRBD1 or TRBD2 (5 bases each). CDR3 length equals 16 residues. Trimming removed 7 bases from V and 0 bases from J, with 16 bases in between. The CDR3 spells CASTPSGRLAKNIQYF. The DNA of the CDR3 is TGTGCCAGCACCCCCTCGGGGCGCCTAGCCAAAAACATTCAGTACTTC.

This clonotype was detected only a few times. The V and J genes are TRBV7-2 and TRBJ2-7, with a weak D call TRBD1 (5 bases). This CDR3 has 13 residues. Trimming took off 5 bases at V and 7 bases at J, with 15 bases between the two ends. Germline CDR1 reads SGHTA; CDR2 reads FQGNSA. DNA of the CDR3: TGTGCCAGCAGCCCAGGGCCCGGAGCGGAGCAGTACTTC. Amino acid sequence: CASSPGPGAEQYF.

This clonotype was counted ten times or more. The rearrangement links TRBV2 to TRBJ2-5; D is undetermined. The length of the CDR3 is 13 residues. The germline V gene has CDR1 SNHLY and CDR2 FYNNEI. Trimming shortened V by 6 bases and J by 5 bases, and 13 bases separated the two germline ends. The CDR3 spells CASSALVGETQYF. In nucleotides, the CDR3 is TGTGCCAGCAGCGCCTTGGTCGGGGAGACCCAGTACTTC.

This clonotype was counted at least ten times. DNA of the CDR3: TGTGCCAGCAGGCTGGGACAGCCGAACACTGAAGCTTTCTTT. This codes for CASRLGQPNTEAFF. The rearrangement uses TRBV27 and TRBJ1-1, with 7 nucleotides matching TRBD1. With V trimmed by 6 bases and J by 1 base, 5 bases remained unmatched. This CDR3 is 14 amino acids long. The germline V gene has CDR1 MNHEY and CDR2 SMNVEV (reference sequence).

DNA for the CDR3: TGCGCCAGCAGCCATACCCCGGGACTAGCGGCTTACGAGCAGTACTTC. Amino acids: CASSHTPGLAAYEQYF. The rearrangement links TRBV4-1 to TRBJ2-7; 11 bases align to TRBD2. Trimming took 3 bases from V and 4 from J; bases not matched to a gene: 8. From germline, CDR1 is MGHRA and CDR2 YSYEKL. This CDR3 region has 16 residues.

This clonotype has at least ten counts. V usage is TRBV6-2 or TRBV6-3 and J usage is TRBJ2-2, with 9 bases that match TRBD2. Unmatched junction bases numbered 13, after V lost 6 bases and J lost 5 bases. In germline, CDR1 is MNHEY, CDR2 SVGEGT. This CDR3 spans 17 amino acids. CDR3: CASRRTGSGSDTGELFF. The CDR3 bases are TGTGCCAGCAGAAGAACCGGTAGCGGGAGTGATACCGGGGAGCTGTTTTTT.

This clonotype was detected a few times. V gene TRBV7-2 combines with J gene TRBJ1-5, with a weak D call TRBD1 (6 bases). V was cut by 5 bases and J by 4 bases, with 18 bases left in between. Germline V gene data show CDR1 as SGHTA and CDR2 as FQGNSA. This CDR3 spans 16 amino acids. CDR3 DNA sequence: TGTGCCAGCAGCCCAAAATGGGGGCGGAAAAATCAGCCCCAGCATTTT. Protein product: CASSPKWGRKNQPQHF.

The chain recombines TRBV20-1 with TRBJ1-2; D remains ambiguous. Trimming left V 1 base short and J 2 bases short, with 14 bases between. Germline V gene sequence: CDR1 DFQATT, CDR2 SNEGSKA (reference sequence). The CDR3 covers 15 residues. In DNA, the CDR3 is TGCAGTGCTAGAGCCGACTCCCCAAAAAACTATGGCTACACCTTC. This translates into CSARADSPKNYGYTF.

This chain connects TRBV9 to TRBJ2-1; no clear D gene. Trimming removed 0 bases at V and 6 bases at J, with 10 bases between. The CDR3 contains 14 residues. Germline V gene sequence: CDR1 SGDLS, CDR2 YYNGEE. CDR3 nucleotide sequence: TGTGCCAGCAGCGTAGGGCAGCAGTTCAATGAGCAGTTCTTC. Translated: CASSVGQQFNEQFF.

This clonotype was recorded many times. The chain combines TRBV30 with TRBJ2-7; D possibly matches TRBD1 or TRBD2 (5 bases each). The germline V and J ends were trimmed by 0 bases and 1 base, with 10 bases remaining between them. This CDR3 contains 14 residues. Germline V gene data show CDR1 as GTSNPN and CDR2 as SVGIG (reference sequence). The CDR3 loop is CAWSVWGGSYEQYF. The CDR3 DNA reads as TGTGCCTGGAGTGTATGGGGCGGGTCCTACGAGCAGTACTTC.

This clonotype was recorded a few times. The rearrangement links TRBV5-4 to TRBJ1-2; the D gene is possibly TRBD1 (5 bases). Looked up from germline, CDR1 is SGHNT and CDR2 is YYREEE (reference sequence). The ends were cut back, 1 base at V and 2 bases at J, with 9 bases in the middle. The length of the CDR3 is 14 residues. CDR3 sequence: CASSLIGDNYGYTF. CDR3 nucleotide sequence: TGTGCCAGCAGCTTGATAGGGGACAACTATGGCTACACCTTC.

V gene TRBV13 combines with J gene TRBJ2-7; D is perhaps TRBD2 (6 bases). CDR1 and CDR2 from the germline V gene are PRHDT and FYEKMQ (reference sequence). This CDR3 comprises 14 residues. Trimming left V 1 base short and J 6 bases short, with 13 bases between. CDR3: CASSLVISGSEQYF. DNA of the CDR3: TGTGCCAGCAGCTTAGTAATCAGCGGGTCCGAGCAGTACTTC.

This sequence joins TRBV4-1 and TRBJ2-1; 8 bases agree with TRBD2. There are 16 residues in the CDR3. CDR1 is MGHRA and CDR2 is YSYEKL in the germline V gene. Germline trimming cut 4 bases from V and 4 bases from J; bases unmatched to any gene: 9. In nucleotides, the CDR3 is TGCGCCAGCAGCCGAACGATGGCGGGGGGTTACAATGAGCAGTTCTTC. This translates into CASSRTMAGGYNEQFF.

The chain combines TRBV2 with TRBJ2-1; a possible D gene is TRBD2 (5 bases). The germline V gene encodes CDR1 SNHLY and CDR2 FYNNEI. Trimming cost V 7 bases and J 6 bases, with 13 bases left between them. The length of the CDR3 is 13 residues. CDR3 region: CASMGTRSNEQFF. DNA for the CDR3: TGTGCCAGCATGGGAACTAGGTCCAATGAGCAGTTCTTC.

This clonotype was detected many times. This chain joins TRBV4-1 and TRBJ1-1, with no clear D. The V gene lost 4 bases and the J gene lost 2 bases, with 11 bases spanning the gap. The CDR3 has 14 amino acids. The germline CDR1 and CDR2 sequences are MGHRA and YSYEKL. CDR3 residues: CASSRSSYNTEAFF. CDR3 DNA sequence: TGCGCCAGCAGCCGGTCGTCCTACAACACTGAAGCTTTCTTT.

This clonotype has at least ten counts. As DNA, the CDR3 is TGTGCCAGCAGTGTGGGACAGTGGCCCTACGAGCAGTACTTC. It yields the protein CASSVGQWPYEQYF. The chain joins TRBV6-1 to TRBJ2-7; TRBD1 matches at 7 bases. The V gene end was trimmed by 4 bases and the J gene end by 2 bases; junction bases not matched to a gene: 5. CDR1 MNHNS and CDR2 SASEGT come from the germline V gene. CDR3 size: 14 residues.